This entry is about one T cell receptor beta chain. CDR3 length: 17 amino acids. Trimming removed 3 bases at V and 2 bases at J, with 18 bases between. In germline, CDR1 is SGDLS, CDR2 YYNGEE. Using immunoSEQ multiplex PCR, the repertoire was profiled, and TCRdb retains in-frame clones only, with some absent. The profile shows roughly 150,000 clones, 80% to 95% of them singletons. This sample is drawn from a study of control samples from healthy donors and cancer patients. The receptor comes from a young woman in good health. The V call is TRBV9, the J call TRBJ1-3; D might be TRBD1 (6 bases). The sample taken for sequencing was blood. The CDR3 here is CASSAQTGMAAGNTIYF. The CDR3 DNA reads TGTGCCAGCAGCGCCCAAACAGGGATGGCGGCTGGAAACACCATATATTTT.